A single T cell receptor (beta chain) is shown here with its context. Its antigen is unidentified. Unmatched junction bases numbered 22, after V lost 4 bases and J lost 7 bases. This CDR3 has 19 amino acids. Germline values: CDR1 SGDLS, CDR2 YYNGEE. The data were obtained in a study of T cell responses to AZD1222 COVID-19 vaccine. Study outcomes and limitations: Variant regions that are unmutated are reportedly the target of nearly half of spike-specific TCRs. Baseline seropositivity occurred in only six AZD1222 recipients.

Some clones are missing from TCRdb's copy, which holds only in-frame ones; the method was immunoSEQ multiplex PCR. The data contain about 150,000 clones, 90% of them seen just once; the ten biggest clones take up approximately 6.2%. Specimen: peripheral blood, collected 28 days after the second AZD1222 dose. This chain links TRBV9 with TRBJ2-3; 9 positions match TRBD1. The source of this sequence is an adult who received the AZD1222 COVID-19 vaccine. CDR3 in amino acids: CASSIRSRDRAHNANTQYF. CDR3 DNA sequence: TGTGCCAGCAGCATACGGTCCCGGGACAGGGCCCACAACGCAAATACGCAGTATTTT.